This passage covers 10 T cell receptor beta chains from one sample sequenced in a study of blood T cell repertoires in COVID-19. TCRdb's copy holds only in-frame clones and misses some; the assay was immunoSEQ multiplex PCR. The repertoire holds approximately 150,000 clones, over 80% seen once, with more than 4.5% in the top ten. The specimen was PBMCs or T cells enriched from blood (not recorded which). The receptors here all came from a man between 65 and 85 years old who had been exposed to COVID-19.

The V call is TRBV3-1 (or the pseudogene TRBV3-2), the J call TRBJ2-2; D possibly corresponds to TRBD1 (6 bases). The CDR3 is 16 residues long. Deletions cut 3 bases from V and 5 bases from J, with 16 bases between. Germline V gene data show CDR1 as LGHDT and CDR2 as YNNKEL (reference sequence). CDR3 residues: CASSQATTGPTGELFF. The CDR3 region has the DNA TGTGCCAGCAGCCAGGCTACTACAGGGCCGACCGGGGAGCTGTTTTTT.

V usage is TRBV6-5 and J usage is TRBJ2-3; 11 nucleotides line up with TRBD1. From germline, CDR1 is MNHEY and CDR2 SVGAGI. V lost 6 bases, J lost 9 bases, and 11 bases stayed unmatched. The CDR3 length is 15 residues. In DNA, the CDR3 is TGTGCCAGCAGCCTGGACAGGGGGCCCCTAGAAACGCAGTATTTT. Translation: CASSLDRGPLETQYF.

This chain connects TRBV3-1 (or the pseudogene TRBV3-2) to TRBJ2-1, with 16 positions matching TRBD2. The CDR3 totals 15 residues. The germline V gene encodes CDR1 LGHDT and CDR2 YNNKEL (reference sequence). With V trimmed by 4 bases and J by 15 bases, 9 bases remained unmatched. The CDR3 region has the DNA TGTGCCAGCAGCCCCCACGGGACTAGCGGGGGGGTAGTGTTCTTC. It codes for CASSPHGTSGGVVFF.

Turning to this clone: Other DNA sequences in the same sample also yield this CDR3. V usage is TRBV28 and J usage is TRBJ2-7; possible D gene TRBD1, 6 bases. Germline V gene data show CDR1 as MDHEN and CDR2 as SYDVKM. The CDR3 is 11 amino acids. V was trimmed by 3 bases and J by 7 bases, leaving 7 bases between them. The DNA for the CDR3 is TGTGCCAGCAGTTTGAGGGGGGAGCAGTACTTC. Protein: CASSLRGEQYF.

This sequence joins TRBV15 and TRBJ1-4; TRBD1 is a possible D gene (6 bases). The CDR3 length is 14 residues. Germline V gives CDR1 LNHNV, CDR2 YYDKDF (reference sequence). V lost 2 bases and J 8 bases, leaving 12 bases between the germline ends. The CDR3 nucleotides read TGTGCCACCAGCAGACAGGGGAGAGGAGAAAAACTGTTTTTT. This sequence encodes CATSRQGRGEKLFF. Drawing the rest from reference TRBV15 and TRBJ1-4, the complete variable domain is DAMVIQNPRYQVTQFGKPVTLSCSQTLNHNVMYWYQQKSSQAPKLLFHYYDKDFNNEADTPDNFQSRRPNTSFCFLDIRSPGLGDTAMYLCATSRQGRGEKLFFGSGTQLSVL.

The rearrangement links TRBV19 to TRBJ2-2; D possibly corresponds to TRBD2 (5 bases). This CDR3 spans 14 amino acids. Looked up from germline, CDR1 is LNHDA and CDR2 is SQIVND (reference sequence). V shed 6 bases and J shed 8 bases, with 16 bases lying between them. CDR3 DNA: TGTGCCAGTAGGATCCGGAGTCCGGGGGGGGAGCTGTTTTTT. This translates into CASRIRSPGGELFF.

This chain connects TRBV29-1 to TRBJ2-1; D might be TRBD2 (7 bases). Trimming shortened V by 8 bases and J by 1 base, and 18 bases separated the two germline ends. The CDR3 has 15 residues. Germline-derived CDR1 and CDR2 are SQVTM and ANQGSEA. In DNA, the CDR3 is TGCAGCACTACCCTCGGGGGGCGTTCCTACAATGAGCAGTTCTTC. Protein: CSTTLGGRSYNEQFF.

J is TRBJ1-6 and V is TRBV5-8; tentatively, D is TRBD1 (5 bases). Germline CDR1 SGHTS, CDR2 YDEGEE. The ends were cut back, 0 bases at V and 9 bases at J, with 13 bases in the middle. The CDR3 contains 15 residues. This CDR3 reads CASSLVETVSSPLHF. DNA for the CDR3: TGTGCCAGCAGCTTGGTGGAGACAGTTAGTTCACCCCTCCACTTT.

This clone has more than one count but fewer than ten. CDR3 sequence (DNA): TGTGCCAGCAGAGGAGGGAGTAACTATGGCTACACCTTC. Translating gives CASRGGSNYGYTF. The chain has TRBV6-4 and TRBJ1-2; D unclear. Trimming removed 6 bases from V and 1 base from J, with 9 bases in between. The CDR3 covers 13 residues. The germline gives CDR1 MRHNA, CDR2 SNTAGT.

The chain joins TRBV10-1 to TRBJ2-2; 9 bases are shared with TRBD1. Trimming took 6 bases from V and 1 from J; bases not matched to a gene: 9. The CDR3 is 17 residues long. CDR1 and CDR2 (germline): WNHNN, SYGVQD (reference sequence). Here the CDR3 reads CASSRPTGGLNTGELFF. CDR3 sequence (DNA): TGCGCCAGCAGCCGACCCACAGGGGGCCTGAACACCGGGGAGCTGTTTTTT.